This TCR beta chain comes out of a study of human T cells and chemical hapten exposure. Sample time point: patch test 2, 6 weeks after DPC sensitization. The sample's treatment: therapeutic diphenylcyclopropenone sensitization with weekly scalp DPC. MiXCR was run by TCRdb on the RACE reads, yielding one entry per CDR3 protein. The sample holds 350,000 to 400,000 distinct CDR3 sequences, 6% to 7% seen once. There are a few counts of this clonotype. This TCR was recovered from a woman under 30 with alopecia areata. Some clones in this sample may be carry-over from other donors' samples. Specimen: whole blood, collected in connection with sensitization to the hapten diphenylcyclopropenone (DPC).

The CDR3 is CASSAWTSGTDTQYF. The DNA for the CDR3 is TGTGCCAGCAGCGCCTGGACTAGCGGCACAGATACGCAGTATTTT. The gene calls are TRBV9 and TRBJ2-3; 9 bases are a match to TRBD2. This CDR3 comprises 15 residues. Germline V gives CDR1 SGDLS, CDR2 YYNGEE. With 3 bases clipped from V and 1 base from J, the junction kept 3 bases outside the gene matches.